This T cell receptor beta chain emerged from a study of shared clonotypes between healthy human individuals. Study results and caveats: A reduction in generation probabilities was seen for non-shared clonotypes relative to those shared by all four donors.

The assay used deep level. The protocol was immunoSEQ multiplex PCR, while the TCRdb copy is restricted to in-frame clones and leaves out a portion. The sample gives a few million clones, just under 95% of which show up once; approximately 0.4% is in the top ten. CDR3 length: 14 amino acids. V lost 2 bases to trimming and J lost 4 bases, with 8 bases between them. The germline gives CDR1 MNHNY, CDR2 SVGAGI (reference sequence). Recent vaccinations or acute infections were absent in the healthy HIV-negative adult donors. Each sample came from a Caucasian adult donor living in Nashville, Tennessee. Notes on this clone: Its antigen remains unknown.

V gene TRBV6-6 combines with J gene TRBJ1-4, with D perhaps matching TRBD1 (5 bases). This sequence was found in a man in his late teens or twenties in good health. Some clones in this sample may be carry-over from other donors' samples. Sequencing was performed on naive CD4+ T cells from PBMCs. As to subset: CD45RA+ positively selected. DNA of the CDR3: TGTGCCAGCAGTTACGAGGGACTTAATGAAAAACTGTTTTTT. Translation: CASSYEGLNEKLFF.